Presented here are 17 T cell receptor beta chains from one specimen sequenced in a study of T-cell memory formation after mild COVID-19. TCRdb re-called the 5' RACE reads with MiXCR, one entry per CDR3 protein. The data contain approximately 250,000 distinct CDR3 sequences, 15% to 20% of them singletons. Sequencing input: PBMCs or a T cell subset sorted from them (not recorded which). These receptors came from a man between 18 and 29 years old who had mild COVID-19 (a few samples of this study predate the infection). Cell type and time point are not known.

The gene calls are TRBV4-3 and TRBJ1-1, with 7 positions matching TRBD1. This CDR3 is 17 amino acids long. Germline assignment: CDR1 LGHNA and CDR2 YSLEER. The V and J ends lost 1 base and 4 bases, in that order; junction bases with no gene match: 12. CDR3 in amino acids: CASSQGLTGLYGTEAFF. CDR3 in DNA: TGCGCCAGCAGCCAAGGGCTGACAGGGCTTTACGGCACTGAAGCTTTCTTT.

This clonotype was counted between two and nine times. This chain uses TRBV6-2 or TRBV6-3 with TRBJ2-6; D call uncertain. V was trimmed by 5 bases and J by 0 bases, leaving 14 bases between them. The CDR3 consists of 17 residues. Germline V gives CDR1 MNHEY, CDR2 SVGEGT. Written as DNA, the CDR3 is TGTGCCAGCAGTCACCATTGGGCTCACTCTGGGGCCAACGTCCTGACTTTC. This codes for CASSHHWAHSGANVLTF.

V is TRBV19 and J is TRBJ2-7; D unclear. CDR1 and CDR2 from the germline V gene are LNHDA and SQIVND (reference sequence). The CDR3 sequence is 13 residues long. Trimming took off 1 base at V and 3 bases at J, with 7 bases between the two ends. The CDR3 region is CASSIVGNYEQYF. The CDR3 coding sequence is TGTGCCAGTAGTATAGTTGGGAACTACGAGCAGTACTTC.

The V call is TRBV21-1, the J call TRBJ1-1; the table calls TRBD1, which could not be checked here. TRBV21-1 is given as a pseudogene. This CDR3 comprises 17 residues. CDR3 nucleotide sequence: TGTGCCAGCAGCACCTCCGAGGGGTTGGTTGCGGACACTGAAGCTTTCTTT. Protein: CASSTSEGLVADTEAFF.

This clonotype was seen only a few times. The rearrangement uses TRBV7-9 and TRBJ2-3, with TRBD2 as a possible D gene (6 bases). The V end was cut by 7 bases, the J end by 1 base, with 15 bases between. The germline gives CDR1 SEHNR, CDR2 FQNEAQ (reference sequence). The CDR3 runs to 15 residues. CDR3 bases: TGTGCCAGCACCTTGTGGACGGGGGGCACAGATACGCAGTATTTT. It specifies CASTLWTGGTDTQYF. The full variable domain, in which reference TRBV7-9 and TRBJ2-3 provide the parts outside the CDR3, is DTGVSQNPRHKITKRGQNVTFRCDPISEHNRLYWYRQTLGQGPEFLTYFQNEAQLEKSRLLSDRFSAERPKGSFSTLEIQRTEQGDSAMYLCASTLWTGGTDTQYFGPGTRLTVL.

This clonotype was counted ten times or more. This chain joins TRBV12-3 or TRBV12-4 and TRBJ2-7; tentative D call: TRBD1 (5 bases). V lost 5 bases and J 3 bases, leaving 8 bases between the germline ends. This CDR3 contains 12 residues. The CDR3 DNA reads as TGTGCCAGCAGTCTTCAGGGCTACGAGCAGTACTTC. It is translated as CASSLQGYEQYF.

V gene TRBV7-9 combines with J gene TRBJ2-6; D unresolved. Germline loops: CDR1 SEHNR, CDR2 FQNEAQ (reference sequence). V was cut by 1 base and J by 0 bases, with 10 bases left in between. The CDR3 spans 17 residues. For the CDR3, the DNA is TGTGCCAGCAGCTTAGTGACACTTAACTCTGGGGCCAACGTCCTGACTTTC. As protein: CASSLVTLNSGANVLTF.

The CDR3 protein is CASRPSWGTFQETQYF. CDR3 sequence (DNA): TGTGCCAGCAGACCCTCGTGGGGGACCTTTCAAGAGACCCAGTACTTC. The rearrangement uses TRBV6-2 or TRBV6-3 and TRBJ2-5; D might be TRBD1 or TRBD2, each matching 5 bases. The CDR3 extends over 16 amino acids. In germline, CDR1 is MNHEY, CDR2 SVGEGT. V lost 6 bases to trimming and J lost 2 bases, with 19 bases between them.

The V and J genes are TRBV7-2 and TRBJ2-3, with D uncertain. The CDR3 sequence is 14 residues long. Trimming left V 8 bases short and J 3 bases short, with 15 bases between. Germline assignment: CDR1 SGHTA and CDR2 FQGNSA. Here the CDR3 reads CASCRLRRTDTQYF. CDR3 coding DNA: TGTGCCAGCTGCCGACTCAGAAGGACAGATACGCAGTATTTT.

This sequence joins TRBV2 and TRBJ2-7; 7 nucleotides agree with TRBD1. CDR3 length: 15 amino acids. Looked up from germline, CDR1 is SNHLY and CDR2 is FYNNEI. Unmatched junction bases numbered 5, after V lost 3 bases and J lost 0 bases. The CDR3 nucleotides read TGTGCCAGCAGTGAGTCCAGGGGGAGCTCCTACGAGCAGTACGTC. Translation: CASSESRGSSYEQYV.

This clonotype was observed a few times. The genes are TRBV5-5 and TRBJ1-5, with a tentative D call TRBD1 (6 bases). This CDR3 region has 16 residues. V lost 0 bases, J lost 6 bases, and 16 bases lay in between. Germline V gives CDR1 SGHKS, CDR2 YYEKEE (reference sequence). CDR3 in amino acids: CASSLDLTGTGQPQHF. CDR3 coding DNA: TGTGCCAGCAGCTTGGACCTAACAGGGACGGGTCAGCCCCAGCATTTT.

The table lists this clonotype with a few counts. V and J are TRBV7-9 and TRBJ2-5, with unresolved D. The ends were cut back, 0 bases at V and 1 base at J, with 12 bases in the middle. CDR3 length equals 16 residues. Germline loops: CDR1 SEHNR, CDR2 FQNEAQ (reference sequence). CDR3 sequence: CASSLAPGILQETQYF. CDR3 DNA: TGTGCCAGCAGCTTAGCCCCAGGCATACTCCAAGAGACCCAGTACTTC. The variable domain in full, completed from reference TRBV7-9 and TRBJ2-5, reads DTGVSQNPRHKITKRGQNVTFRCDPISEHNRLYWYRQTLGQGPEFLTYFQNEAQLEKSRLLSDRFSAERPKGSFSTLEIQRTEQGDSAMYLCASSLAPGILQETQYFGPGTRLLVL.

J is TRBJ2-3 and V is TRBV5-1, with TRBD2 identical over 7 bases. Losses at the gene ends were 8 bases for V and 6 bases for J; bases not matched to a gene: 12. The CDR3 contains 14 residues. In germline, CDR1 is SGHRS, CDR2 YFSETQ. This CDR3 reads CARPPRGYIDTQYF. CDR3 in DNA: TGCGCCAGGCCACCGCGGGGGTATATTGATACGCAGTATTTT. The variable domain in full, completed from reference TRBV5-1 and TRBJ2-3, reads KAGVTQTPRYLIKTRGQQVTLSCSPISGHRSVSWYQQTPGQGLQFLFEYFSETQRNKGNFPGRFSGRQFSNSRSEMNVSTLELGDSALYLCARPPRGYIDTQYFGPGTRLTVL.

The chain joins TRBV14 to TRBJ1-1; D gene unclear. The V gene's germline CDR1 is SGHDN and CDR2 FVKESK. This CDR3 contains 13 residues. V was shortened by 2 bases and J by 5 bases, with 9 bases between the two germline ends. CDR3 nucleotides: TGTGCCAGCAGCCAACAGACGCGGACTGAAGCTTTCTTT. Its translation: CASSQQTRTEAFF.

The chain carries TRBV7-2 and TRBJ1-2, with D perhaps matching TRBD1 (5 bases). CDR1 SGHTA and CDR2 FQGNSA come from the germline V gene. Trimming took off 5 bases at V and 5 bases at J, with 18 bases between the two ends. The CDR3 has 15 amino acids. CDR3 sequence (DNA): TGTGCCAGCAGCCCGCACGGGACTCCTTCTTATGGCTACACCTTC. This sequence encodes CASSPHGTPSYGYTF.

CDR3 sequence: CASSAPPVQETQYF. The DNA for the CDR3 is TGTGCCAGCAGCGCCCCCCCCGTCCAAGAGACCCAGTACTTC. The V gene is TRBV7-6, the J gene TRBJ2-5; D not certain. This CDR3 region has 14 residues. V was trimmed by 5 bases and J by 1 base, leaving 11 bases between them. CDR1 and CDR2 (germline): SGHVS, FNYEAQ.

This clonotype was seen a handful of times. The chain has TRBV4-1 and TRBJ1-4; no firm D call. The CDR3 spans 13 residues. V lost 1 base and J lost 12, with 12 bases in between. Germline CDR1 and CDR2: MGHRA and YSYEKL. CDR3 sequence: CASSQGFYGELFF. CDR3 DNA sequence: TGCGCCAGCAGCCAAGGATTCTACGGGGAACTGTTTTTT.